This entry lists 19 T cell receptor beta chains sequenced from one sample in a study of cytomegalovirus exposure and HLA in healthy donors. PCR employed 60 Vbeta and 13 Jbeta primers. Generated by immunoSEQ multiplex PCR, the TCRdb table keeps only in-frame clones and is missing some. Here the sample spans under 200,000 clones, 70% to 80% being singletons. The specimen sequenced was PBMCs. The receptors originated from a man aged 60-69 years in good health and CMV-seronegative.

The rearrangement links TRBV25-1 to TRBJ2-1; perhaps TRBD2 as D (7 bases). This CDR3 has 18 residues. V was trimmed by 0 bases and J by 5 bases, leaving 20 bases between them. Germline loops: CDR1 MGHDK, CDR2 SYGVNS. CDR3 DNA sequence: TGTGCCAGCAGTGAATATAAAATCCGGGCGGGGGCAAACAATGAGCAGTTCTTC. Translated, it gives CASSEYKIRAGANNEQFF.

A few counts support this clone. The gene calls are TRBV6-1 and TRBJ1-1, with D unresolved. With 6 bases removed from V and 7 bases from J, the gap between germline ends came to 21 bases. This CDR3 has 15 residues. Germline values: CDR1 MNHNS, CDR2 SASEGT. The CDR3 protein is CASSTTLAASLEAFF. Written as DNA, the CDR3 is TGTGCCAGCAGCACGACTCTCGCCGCCTCCCTTGAAGCTTTCTTT.

V usage is TRBV5-1 and J usage is TRBJ2-7; 7 nucleotides agree with TRBD1. J was trimmed by 1 base and V by 4 bases; bases with no gene match: 5. CDR1 and CDR2 from the germline V gene are SGHRS and YFSETQ. This CDR3 is built from 14 residues. CDR3 nucleotides: TGCGCCAGCAGCCGGACAGGTGATTCCTACGAGCAGTACTTC. It translates to CASSRTGDSYEQYF. Full variable domain (rest looked up from reference TRBV5-1 and TRBJ2-7): KAGVTQTPRYLIKTRGQQVTLSCSPISGHRSVSWYQQTPGQGLQFLFEYFSETQRNKGNFPGRFSGRQFSNSRSEMNVSTLELGDSALYLCASSRTGDSYEQYFGPGTRLTVT.

This clone was observed a few times. The CDR3 DNA follows: TGTGCCACCATTCACCTAGCAGTGCAGTACTTC. It specifies CATIHLAVQYF. V gene TRBV28 combines with J gene TRBJ2-7; weak D call: TRBD2 (5 bases). The CDR3 is 11 residues long. V lost 10 bases and J lost 9, with 16 bases in between. Per germline, CDR1 MDHEN and CDR2 SYDVKM.

The chain carries TRBV5-8 and TRBJ2-7; 7 bases map to TRBD1. CDR1 is SGHTS and CDR2 is YDEGEE in the germline V gene. This CDR3 comprises 14 residues. The V gene end was trimmed by 4 bases and the J gene end by 5 bases; junction bases not matched to a gene: 9. The CDR3 DNA reads as TGTGCCAGCAGCCCGGGACAGAACCTTGACGAGCAGTACTTC. It encodes CASSPGQNLDEQYF.

The rearrangement uses TRBV6-1 and TRBJ1-5; 7 bases fit TRBD1. Trimming took 4 bases from V and 9 from J; bases not matched to a gene: 12. The CDR3 totals 15 residues. The V gene's germline CDR1 is MNHNS and CDR2 SASEGT. CDR3 amino acids: CASSGSTGVEGPQHF. For the CDR3, the DNA is TGTGCCAGCAGTGGCTCTACAGGGGTTGAGGGGCCCCAGCATTTT.

The chain recombines TRBV6-6 with TRBJ1-2, with a weak D call TRBD1 (6 bases). The germline V gene encodes CDR1 MNHNY and CDR2 SVGAGI (reference sequence). This CDR3 has 13 residues. Between the trimmed V and J ends, which lost 7 bases and 2 bases, there was a span of 11 bases. Here the CDR3 reads CASNPQGNYGYTF. CDR3 sequence (DNA): TGTGCCAGCAACCCCCAGGGGAACTATGGCTACACCTTC.

This chain joins TRBV2 and TRBJ1-5, with 11 bases fitting TRBD1. Germline V gives CDR1 SNHLY, CDR2 FYNNEI. The CDR3 runs to 15 residues. V dropped 3 bases and J dropped 4; count of bases not matched to a gene: 2. CDR3 sequence: CASSDGTGGNQPQHF. The CDR3 DNA sequence: TGTGCCAGCAGTGACGGGACAGGGGGTAATCAGCCCCAGCATTTT.

This clone was picked up a small number of times. V usage is TRBV2 and J usage is TRBJ2-3, with D perhaps matching TRBD1 (6 bases). V gave up 6 bases and J gave up 0 bases, with 22 bases separating them. This CDR3 contains 18 residues. Germline V gene data show CDR1 as SNHLY and CDR2 as FYNNEI. Written as DNA, the CDR3 is TGTGCCAGCAGGAGAACCTCAACAGGGAGCTCTAGCACAGATACGCAGTATTTT. This sequence encodes CASRRTSTGSSSTDTQYF. Using reference TRBV2 and TRBJ2-3 for the parts outside the CDR3, the full variable domain is EPEVTQTPSHQVTQMGQEVILRCVPISNHLYFYWYRQILGQKVEFLVSFYNNEISEKSEIFDDQFSVERPDGSNFTLKIRSTKLEDSAMYFCASRRTSTGSSSTDTQYFGPGTRLTVL.

V gene TRBV10-3 combines with J gene TRBJ1-1; D may be TRBD1 (5 bases). Germline V gene sequence: CDR1 ENHRY, CDR2 SYGVKD. This CDR3 region has 14 residues. The V end lost 6 bases, the J end lost 5 bases, and 16 bases lay between the germline ends. The CDR3 DNA sequence: TGTGCCATCAGGCGGGCGGAGGGGACGACTGAAGCTTTCTTT. Its translation is CAIRRAEGTTEAFF.

V usage is TRBV11-2 and J usage is TRBJ2-7; D might be TRBD2 (5 bases). The CDR3 has 11 amino acids. CDR1 is SGHAT and CDR2 is FQNNGV in the germline V gene. The germline V and J ends were trimmed by 8 bases and 5 bases, with 10 bases remaining between them. The CDR3 protein is CASRAGDEQYF. For the CDR3, the DNA is TGTGCCAGCCGAGCCGGGGACGAGCAGTACTTC.

Worth noting for this clone: Germline and junction disagree at one end, which may indicate a read error. The genes are TRBV5-1 and TRBJ1-2; 7 bases match TRBD1. Germline lookup yields CDR1 SGHRS and CDR2 YFSETQ. This CDR3 has 14 residues. The CDR3 here is CASSQTGQPSFTYF. In DNA form, the CDR3 reads TGCGCCAGCAGCCAAACGGGACAGCCCTCTTTCACCTACTTC.

The chain is built from TRBV10-1 and TRBJ1-1, with unresolved D. The CDR3 runs 13 residues. V shed 3 bases and J shed 6 bases, with 11 bases lying between them. Germline assignment: CDR1 WNHNN and CDR2 SYGVQD (reference sequence). CDR3 nucleotide sequence: TGCGCCAGCAGTGAAGCAGGAGGCGCTGAAGCTTTCTTT. Its translation is CASSEAGGAEAFF.

V usage is TRBV5-1 and J usage is TRBJ2-1; 16 bases are shared with TRBD2. The germline gives CDR1 SGHRS, CDR2 YFSETQ. V shed 3 bases, J shed 5 bases, and the junction held 11 bases outside the gene matches. This CDR3 has 19 residues. The CDR3, as DNA: TGCGCCAGCAGCTCCTCCGGGACTAGCGGGAGGGGGCTCGACAATGAGCAGTTCTTC. Protein product: CASSSSGTSGRGLDNEQFF.

This chain joins TRBV29-1 and TRBJ2-2; D may be TRBD2 (5 bases). Germline loops: CDR1 SQVTM, CDR2 ANQGSEA. Trimming shortened V by 6 bases and J by 6 bases, and 14 bases separated the two germline ends. This CDR3 spans 13 amino acids. The DNA for the CDR3 is TGCAGCGTGACGAGGGTGGGCGCCGGGGAGCTGTTTTTT. Translating it yields CSVTRVGAGELFF.

The rearrangement links TRBV7-9 to TRBJ2-2, with TRBD1 matching over 9 bases. This CDR3 contains 16 residues. The germline V gene encodes CDR1 SEHNR and CDR2 FQNEAQ (reference sequence). V shed 5 bases and J 6 bases; nucleotides not matched to a gene: 10. CDR3: CASSAPGQGFSGELFF. The CDR3 DNA sequence: TGTGCCAGCAGCGCACCGGGACAGGGATTCTCCGGGGAGCTGTTTTTT.

CDR3 bases: TGCGCCAGCAGCCCGGGAGGGAGACAGACGGTCTATGGCTACACCTTC. Translating gives CASSPGGRQTVYGYTF. This chain links TRBV5-1 with TRBJ1-2; perhaps TRBD1 as D (5 bases). The CDR3 has 16 amino acids. The V gene's germline CDR1 is SGHRS and CDR2 YFSETQ. V gave up 4 bases and J gave up 4 bases, with 20 bases separating them.

This sequence joins TRBV10-3 and TRBJ2-1, with 11 nucleotides matching TRBD2. Germline V gives CDR1 ENHRY, CDR2 SYGVKD. V shed 6 bases and J 6 bases; nucleotides not matched to a gene: 7. This CDR3 is built from 15 residues. The CDR3 region is CAISQLAGVLNEQFF. The CDR3 DNA follows: TGTGCCATCAGCCAACTAGCGGGAGTCCTCAATGAGCAGTTCTTC.

The rearrangement uses TRBV29-1 and TRBJ2-5; TRBD1 is a possible D gene (6 bases). Germline CDR1 and CDR2: SQVTM and ANQGSEA. The V and J ends lost 2 bases and 5 bases respectively, with 15 bases between them. The CDR3 spans 14 residues. The chain's CDR3 is CSVERDTQGETQYF. The DNA for the CDR3 is TGCAGCGTTGAACGGGACACTCAAGGGGAGACCCAGTACTTC.